One sample yielded the 20 T cell receptor beta chains listed below, sequenced in a study of shared clonotypes between healthy human individuals. Using immunoSEQ multiplex PCR, the repertoire was profiled, and TCRdb retains in-frame clones only, with some absent. The sample carries approximately 2,300,000 clones, less than 95% recorded once. Material: naive CD4+ T cells from PBMCs. As to subset: CD45RA+ positively selected. The source of these receptors is a man younger than 30 in good health. Some clones in this sample may be carry-over from other donors' samples.

The rearrangement uses TRBV28 and TRBJ2-3, with TRBD2 matching 10 bases. Germline lookup yields CDR1 MDHEN and CDR2 SYDVKM. V gave up 7 bases and J gave up 4 bases; unmatched junction bases: 14. This CDR3 is 17 amino acids long. The CDR3 bases are TGTGCCAGCATCCCCGGCCCTCTAGCGGGAGCGGCAGATACGCAGTATTTT. Its translation: CASIPGPLAGAADTQYF.

The CDR3 bases are TGTGCCAGCAGTGACCCCGGGGGGGCCGGAGAGACCCAGTACTTC. Its protein product is CASSDPGGAGETQYF. The J gene is TRBJ2-5, the V gene TRBV25-1, with 8 bases aligning to TRBD2. V was pared by 3 bases and J by 4 bases, with 7 bases of the junction left unmatched. The CDR3 contains 15 residues. Looked up from germline, CDR1 is MGHDK and CDR2 is SYGVNS.

V is TRBV10-3 and J is TRBJ1-1, with 8 bases fitting TRBD1. The junction had 15 bases not matched to a gene; V was cut back by 9 bases and J by 3 bases. The CDR3 has 16 residues. CDR1 and CDR2 (germline): ENHRY, SYGVKD. The CDR3 is CAISGGDGQLDTEAFF. The CDR3 region has the DNA TGTGCCATTTCAGGGGGCGACGGCCAACTTGACACTGAAGCTTTCTTT.

This clone appeared a single time. This sequence joins TRBV7-2 and TRBJ2-1, with 7 bases that match TRBD2. Germline CDR1 and CDR2: SGHTA and FQGNSA. V trimming: 5 bases; J trimming: 7 bases; junction bases outside the gene matches: 20. CDR3 length: 18 residues. CDR3 nucleotide sequence: TGTGCCAGCAGCCCACAGTGGGGGAGGGCCTACGATAGGAATGAGCAGTTCTTC. It encodes CASSPQWGRAYDRNEQFF. Full variable domain (rest looked up from reference TRBV7-2 and TRBJ2-1): GAGVSQSPSNKVTEKGKDVELRCDPISGHTALYWYRQSLGQGLEFLIYFQGNSAPDKSGLPSDRFSAERTGGSVSTLTIQRTQQEDSAVYLCASSPQWGRAYDRNEQFFGPGTRLTVL.

The rearrangement links TRBV5-1 to TRBJ2-3; D unclear. V was shortened by 4 bases and J by 0 bases, with 9 bases between the two germline ends. CDR1 is SGHRS, CDR2 YFSETQ, per germline. The length of the CDR3 is 14 residues. CDR3 bases: TGCGCCAGCAGCACGCCGGGCAGCACAGATACGCAGTATTTT. Protein product: CASSTPGSTDTQYF. Based on the CDR3 plus reference TRBV5-1 and TRBJ2-3, the full variable domain is KAGVTQTPRYLIKTRGQQVTLSCSPISGHRSVSWYQQTPGQGLQFLFEYFSETQRNKGNFPGRFSGRQFSNSRSEMNVSTLELGDSALYLCASSTPGSTDTQYFGPGTRLTVL.

V is TRBV15 and J is TRBJ2-3; 8 bases are a match to TRBD2. The V gene end was trimmed by 0 bases and the J gene end by 2 bases; junction bases not matched to a gene: 7. The CDR3 sequence is 17 residues long. Germline-derived CDR1 and CDR2 are LNHNV and YYDKDF (reference sequence). The CDR3, as DNA: TGTGCCACCAGCAGAGATCAGGACGGGAGGGACACAGATACGCAGTATTTT. This gives the protein CATSRDQDGRDTDTQYF.

The CDR3 protein is CASSIGSRMNTEAFF. CDR3 bases: TGTGCCAGTAGTATCGGCTCCAGAATGAACACTGAAGCTTTCTTT. The rearrangement joins TRBV19 to TRBJ1-1; unclear D gene. V lost 3 bases and J lost 0, with 11 bases in between. Germline assignment: CDR1 LNHDA and CDR2 SQIVND (reference sequence). The CDR3 loop spans 15 amino acids.

With respect to this clone: The sample holds other DNA sequences that translate to the same CDR3. V and J are TRBV27 and TRBJ1-3, with 7 nucleotides matching TRBD1. V lost 5 bases, J lost 4 bases, and 2 bases stayed unmatched. The CDR3 has 13 amino acids. Germline CDR1 MNHEY, CDR2 SMNVEV (reference sequence). The CDR3 loop reads CASSRTGGNTIYF. In DNA form, the CDR3 reads TGTGCCAGCAGTCGGACAGGAGGAAACACCATATATTTT.

This chain joins TRBV7-9 and TRBJ2-1, with D possibly matching TRBD2 (5 bases). The CDR3 runs to 16 residues. Germline CDR1 SEHNR, CDR2 FQNEAQ (reference sequence). The germline V and J ends were trimmed by 5 bases and 0 bases, with 14 bases remaining between them. CDR3 residues: CASSHSGRVSYNEQFF. In nucleotides, the CDR3 is TGTGCCAGCAGCCACTCTGGGCGGGTCTCCTACAATGAGCAGTTCTTC.

This clone was recorded only once. The V call is TRBV7-2, the J call TRBJ1-4; TRBD1 matches 9 bases. The germline V gene has CDR1 SGHTA and CDR2 FQGNSA. V was pared by 4 bases and J by 10 bases, with 10 bases of the junction left unmatched. This CDR3 region has 15 residues. The CDR3 reads CASSSFTGGAGKLFF. CDR3 bases: TGTGCCAGCAGCTCCTTTACAGGGGGCGCGGGAAAACTGTTTTTT.

The V call is TRBV6-6, the J call TRBJ1-6; a weak D match, TRBD1 (5 bases). Between the trimmed V and J ends, which lost 2 bases and 7 bases, there was a span of 12 bases. Germline assignment: CDR1 MNHNY and CDR2 SVGAGI (reference sequence). The CDR3 is 15 amino acids. The CDR3 spells CASSYDSGHNSPLHF. The CDR3 region has the DNA TGTGCCAGCAGTTACGATTCAGGGCACAATTCACCCCTCCACTTT.

The J gene is TRBJ2-5, the V gene TRBV7-7; TRBD1 matches at 11 bases. This CDR3 is 15 amino acids long. The germline V gene encodes CDR1 SSHAT and CDR2 FNYEAQ (reference sequence). V was clipped by 4 bases and J by 4 bases; unmatched bases: 5. CDR3 in DNA: TGTGCCAGCAGCTCAACCGGGACAGGGGGAGAGACCCAGTACTTC. Amino acids: CASSSTGTGGETQYF.

Remarks on this clone: The junction does not match germline at one end; this may be a read error. This chain uses TRBV28 with TRBJ2-1; 7 bases are shared with TRBD1. Germline-derived CDR1 and CDR2 are MDHEN and SYDVKM. The CDR3 loop spans 12 amino acids. Here the CDR3 reads CQGEWTRREQFF. CDR3 bases: TGCCAGGGGGAGTGGACACGACGGGAGCAGTTCTTC.

The chain couples TRBV6-6 to TRBJ2-7; D could derive from TRBD1 or TRBD2 (5 bases each). Germline V gene sequence: CDR1 MNHNY, CDR2 SVGAGI (reference sequence). This CDR3 has 15 residues. V was trimmed by 6 bases and J by 5 bases, leaving 20 bases between them. CDR3 sequence: CASRRLSTEGHEQYF. The CDR3 DNA sequence: TGTGCCAGCAGACGCCTTTCGACAGAGGGGCACGAGCAGTACTTC.

The V call is TRBV13, the J call TRBJ2-5; D could derive from TRBD1 or TRBD2 (5 bases each). Germline values: CDR1 PRHDT, CDR2 FYEKMQ (reference sequence). The ends were cut back, 5 bases at V and 7 bases at J, with 20 bases in the middle. This CDR3 has 15 residues. The CDR3 DNA sequence: TGTGCCAGCAGCGCCCGGCTCAGAACCGGGGCGACCCAGTACTTC. Its protein product is CASSARLRTGATQYF. Using reference TRBV13 and TRBJ2-5 for the parts outside the CDR3, the full variable domain is AAGVIQSPRHLIKEKRETATLKCYPIPRHDTVYWYQQGPGQDPQFLISFYEKMQSDKGSIPDRFSAQQFSDYHSELNMSSLELGDSALYFCASSARLRTGATQYFGPGTRLLVL.

CDR3 DNA: TGTGCCAGCAGTGAACGGAATGAAAAACTGTTTTTT. Translated: CASSERNEKLFF. V is TRBV2 and J is TRBJ1-4; D not certain. The germline V gene encodes CDR1 SNHLY and CDR2 FYNNEI. With 2 bases removed from V and 5 bases from J, the gap between germline ends came to 3 bases. The CDR3 length is 12 residues.

There are a few counts of this clone. This sequence joins TRBV2 and TRBJ1-4, with D perhaps matching TRBD1 (5 bases). The CDR3 covers 13 residues. Between the trimmed V and J ends, which lost 11 bases and 7 bases, there was a span of 17 bases. Germline V lookup: CDR1 SNHLY, CDR2 FYNNEI. Written as DNA, the CDR3 is TGTGCCTACCAGGGAGGGCAGGGTGAAAAACTGTTTTTT. Translation: CAYQGGQGEKLFF.

This clone showed up just a few times. V gene TRBV6-5 combines with J gene TRBJ1-2, with a tentative D call TRBD1 (6 bases). Germline values: CDR1 MNHEY, CDR2 SVGAGI. The CDR3 loop spans 12 amino acids. V gave up 5 bases and J gave up 7 bases, with 11 bases separating them. The CDR3 coding sequence is TGTGCCAGCAGTAAACAGGGTTCTGGCTACACCTTC. It is translated as CASSKQGSGYTF.

CDR3: CASSEDPREAGDNEQFF. CDR3 bases: TGTGCCAGCAGTGAGGACCCCCGGGAAGCTGGAGACAATGAGCAGTTCTTC. This rearrangement joins TRBV13 to TRBJ2-1; perhaps TRBD2 as D (5 bases). The CDR3 has 17 amino acids. Trimming left V 6 bases short and J 5 bases short, with 23 bases between. The germline CDR1 and CDR2 sequences are PRHDT and FYEKMQ (reference sequence).

The chain combines TRBV13 with TRBJ2-7; 14 bases are a match to TRBD2. From germline, CDR1 is PRHDT and CDR2 FYEKMQ (reference sequence). The CDR3 runs to 13 residues. With V trimmed by 5 bases and J by 7 bases, 1 base remained unmatched. CDR3 amino acids: CASSGLAGGEQYF. DNA of the CDR3: TGTGCCAGCAGCGGACTAGCGGGAGGAGAGCAGTACTTC.